Presented here are 17 T cell receptor beta chains from one specimen sequenced in a study of CD8 T cells in ankylosing spondylitis. Whole-study results and caveats: A TCR beta motif of under 10 highly homologous variants appeared characteristic of ankylosing spondylitis blood.

TCRdb passed the 5' RACE reads through MiXCR, listing each CDR3 protein once. The sample yields about 340,000 distinct CDR3 sequences, 6.5% to 10% seen once. Their antigen targets remain unknown. The sequenced material came from blood, either unsorted or a sorted T cell fraction (not recorded which). These TCRs come from a male donor with ankylosing spondylitis.

This rearrangement joins TRBV5-1 to TRBJ2-2; 8 positions agree with TRBD2. The CDR3 consists of 18 residues. The V gene's germline CDR1 is SGHRS and CDR2 YFSETQ. With 1 base clipped from V and 3 bases from J, the junction kept 11 bases outside the gene matches. Here the CDR3 reads CASSLWTGGPEDTGELFF. CDR3 sequence (DNA): TGCGCCAGCAGCTTGTGGACGGGAGGGCCGGAGGACACCGGGGAGCTGTTTTTT.

The J gene is TRBJ2-5, the V gene TRBV20-1, with 7 bases identical to TRBD1. Unmatched junction bases numbered 13, after V lost 6 bases and J lost 9 bases. The CDR3 length is 13 residues. From germline, CDR1 is DFQATT and CDR2 SNEGSKA (reference sequence). CDR3 in amino acids: CSARTTGIGAQYF. The CDR3 DNA reads TGCAGTGCCCGAACGACAGGGATTGGGGCCCAGTACTTC.

This chain links TRBV4-1 with TRBJ1-1; D is unclear. V lost 4 bases to trimming and J lost 1 base, with 13 bases between them. The length of the CDR3 is 15 residues. Germline lookup yields CDR1 MGHRA and CDR2 YSYEKL. The DNA for the CDR3 is TGCGCCAGCAGCCTCCATTTATCGGGGAACACTGAAGCTTTCTTT. Its translation: CASSLHLSGNTEAFF.

The table lists this clonotype with many counts. The chain combines TRBV5-1 with TRBJ2-3; tentatively, D is TRBD1 (6 bases). Germline CDR1 reads SGHRS; CDR2 reads YFSETQ. The CDR3 sequence is 15 residues long. V lost 3 bases and J 2 bases, leaving 13 bases between the germline ends. In nucleotides, the CDR3 is TGCGCCAGCAGCTCCGGGGACACCCCCACAGATACGCAGTATTTT. Translating gives CASSSGDTPTDTQYF. The complete variable domain, with remaining parts taken from reference TRBV5-1 and TRBJ2-3, reads KAGVTQTPRYLIKTRGQQVTLSCSPISGHRSVSWYQQTPGQGLQFLFEYFSETQRNKGNFPGRFSGRQFSNSRSEMNVSTLELGDSALYLCASSSGDTPTDTQYFGPGTRLTVL.

About this clonotype: A read error may be the cause here, since a much bigger clone is one base away. The chain recombines TRBV4-1 with TRBJ2-2, with D hard to call. V gave up 1 base and J gave up 7 bases, with 16 bases separating them. Germline loops: CDR1 MGHRA, CDR2 YSYEKL. CDR3 size: 16 residues. DNA for the CDR3: TGCGCCAGCAGCCAAGTACCGGTCCCCTCCCGCGGGGAGCTGTTTTTT. This gives the protein CASSQVPVPSRGELFF.

As for this clonotype: One end of the junction fails to match germline, which may point to a read error. The V and J genes are TRBV3-1 and TRBJ2-1, with 9 bases that match TRBD2. CDR3 size: 14 residues. CDR1 and CDR2 (germline): LGHDT, YNNKEL (reference sequence). CDR3 nucleotide sequence: TGTGCCAGCAGCCGACTAGCGGCCTACAATGAGCAGTCCTTC. Protein: CASSRLAAYNEQSF.

This chain uses TRBV9 with TRBJ1-1; D uncertain. The CDR3 length is 14 residues. Between the trimmed V and J ends, which lost 8 bases and 2 bases, there was a span of 16 bases. The germline gives CDR1 SGDLS, CDR2 YYNGEE. CDR3 bases: TGTGCCAGTTCGGGGAGTGGCCGAAACACTGAAGCTTTCTTT. It is translated as CASSGSGRNTEAFF.

This sequence joins TRBV27 and TRBJ2-1, with D possibly being TRBD1 (5 bases). V lost 5 bases, J lost 9 bases, and 11 bases lay in between. This CDR3 has 12 residues. Germline V gene lookup returns CDR1 MNHEY and CDR2 SMNVEV (reference sequence). In DNA form, the CDR3 reads TGTGCCAGCAGTGTAAGGGGTCGTGAGCAGTTCTTC. Its translation: CASSVRGREQFF.

This clonotype was seen more than once but under ten times. V is TRBV3-1 and J is TRBJ2-2, with D possibly matching TRBD1 (6 bases). In germline, CDR1 is LGHDT, CDR2 YNNKEL (reference sequence). Trimming removed 1 base from V and 2 bases from J, with 14 bases in between. The CDR3 loop spans 17 amino acids. The CDR3 protein is CASSQGWNRANTGELFF. The CDR3 nucleotides read TGTGCCAGCAGCCAAGGGTGGAACAGGGCCAACACCGGGGAGCTGTTTTTT. Full variable domain (remainder filled in from reference TRBV3-1 and TRBJ2-2): DTAVSQTPKYLVTQMGNDKSIKCEQNLGHDTMYWYKQDSKKFLKIMFSYNNKELIINETVPNRFSPKSPDKAHLNLHINSLELGDSAVYFCASSQGWNRANTGELFFGEGSRLTVL.

This clonotype showed up just a few times. V gene TRBV7-9 combines with J gene TRBJ2-7, with 12 bases aligning to TRBD1. The CDR3 has 15 residues. J lost 3 bases, V lost 5 bases, and 5 bases had no gene match. Germline V gives CDR1 SEHNR, CDR2 FQNEAQ (reference sequence). Written as DNA, the CDR3 is TGTGCCAGCAGCCTAGGGACAGGGGGCTACTACGAGCAGTACTTC. Translating it yields CASSLGTGGYYEQYF.

This clonotype was found a few times. An end of the junction differs from the germline gene, which may be a read error. The chain couples TRBV7-2 to TRBJ2-7, with D perhaps being TRBD1 or TRBD2 (6 bases each). Germline V gives CDR1 SGHTA, CDR2 FQGNSA. The CDR3 consists of 16 residues. The CDR3 region has the DNA TGTGCCAGCAGCCTAGCGTGGGGGCTGAGCTCCTACGAGCAGTACTTC. Its protein product is CASSLAWGLSSYEQYF. The variable domain in full, completed from reference TRBV7-2 and TRBJ2-7, reads GAGVSQSPSNKVTEKGKDVELRCDPISGHTALYWYRQSLGQGLEFLIYFQGNSAPDKSGLPSDRFSAERTGGSVSTLTIQRTQQEDSAVYLCASSLAWGLSSYEQYFGPGTRLTVT.

This clonotype has more than one count but fewer than ten. This sequence joins TRBV5-1 and TRBJ2-1; D remains unclear. The CDR3 contains 14 residues. The V gene's germline CDR1 is SGHRS and CDR2 YFSETQ. The V and J ends lost 4 bases and 10 bases respectively, with 18 bases between them. The DNA of the CDR3 is TGCGCCAGCAGCCCAATTCCCTCTCGCGAAGAGCAGTTCTTC. Encoded protein: CASSPIPSREEQFF.

The V and J genes are TRBV5-1 and TRBJ2-7, with 8 bases aligning to TRBD1. The germline V gene encodes CDR1 SGHRS and CDR2 YFSETQ. Trimming cost V 0 bases and J 0 bases; bases outside gene matches: 5. The CDR3 spans 16 residues. In nucleotides, the CDR3 is TGCGCCAGCAGCTTGGAGGGACAGGCCACCTCCTACGAGCAGTACTTC. This translates into CASSLEGQATSYEQYF.

The chain is built from TRBV29-1 and TRBJ1-3; D uncertain. The germline gives CDR1 SQVTM, CDR2 ANQGSEA. Between the trimmed V and J ends, which lost 0 bases and 0 bases, there was a span of 15 bases. The CDR3 runs 17 residues. The CDR3 nucleotides are TGCAGCGTTGAAGATCGTAGTGGCAGCCTCTCTGGAAACACCATATATTTT. Translating it yields CSVEDRSGSLSGNTIYF.

The table lists this clonotype with a few counts. The chain carries TRBV12-3 or TRBV12-4 and TRBJ1-5; no firm D call. This CDR3 spans 14 amino acids. Trimming stripped 3 bases from V and 2 bases from J, with 8 bases between. The CDR3 protein is CASSFGGRNQPQHF. In DNA, the CDR3 is TGTGCCAGCAGTTTTGGTGGGCGCAATCAGCCCCAGCATTTT.

This clonotype was counted between two and nine times. The rearrangement links TRBV7-2 to TRBJ2-7, with TRBD2 matching 7 bases. This CDR3 spans 14 amino acids. Germline V CDR1 and CDR2: SGHTA, FQGNSA. Unmatched junction bases numbered 8, after V lost 6 bases and J lost 3 bases. The CDR3 loop is CASRDGTTNYEQYF. In DNA form, the CDR3 reads TGTGCCAGCAGGGACGGGACTACGAACTACGAGCAGTACTTC.

There are a few counts of this clonotype. The rearrangement joins TRBV21-1 to TRBJ1-5; the table calls TRBD1, which could not be checked here. TRBV21-1 is recorded as a pseudogene. The CDR3 length is 14 residues. In DNA form, the CDR3 reads TGTGCCCCCTGGACAGTCTCGCTCAATCAGCCCCAGCATTTT. It is translated as CAPWTVSLNQPQHF.